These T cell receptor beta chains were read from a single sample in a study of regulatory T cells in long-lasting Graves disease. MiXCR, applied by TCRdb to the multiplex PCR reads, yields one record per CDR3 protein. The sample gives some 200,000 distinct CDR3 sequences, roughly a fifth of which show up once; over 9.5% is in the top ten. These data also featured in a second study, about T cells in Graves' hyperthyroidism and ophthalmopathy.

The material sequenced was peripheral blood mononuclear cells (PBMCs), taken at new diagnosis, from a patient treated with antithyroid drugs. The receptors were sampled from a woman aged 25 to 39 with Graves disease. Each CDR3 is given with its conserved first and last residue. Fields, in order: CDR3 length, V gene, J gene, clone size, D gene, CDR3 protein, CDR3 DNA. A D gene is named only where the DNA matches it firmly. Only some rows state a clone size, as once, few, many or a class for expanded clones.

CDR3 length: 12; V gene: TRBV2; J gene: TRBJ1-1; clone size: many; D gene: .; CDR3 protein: CASSVFGLEAFF; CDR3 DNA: TGTGCCAGCAGTGTGTTTGGCCTTGAAGCTTTCTTT
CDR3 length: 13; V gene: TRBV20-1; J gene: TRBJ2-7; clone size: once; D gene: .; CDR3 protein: CSAPPGHNYEQYF; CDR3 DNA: TGCAGTGCCCCGCCGGGACACAACTACGAGCAGTACTTC
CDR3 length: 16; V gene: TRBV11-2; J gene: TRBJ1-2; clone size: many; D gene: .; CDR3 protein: CASSPGRWGSNYGYTF; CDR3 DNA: TGTGCCAGCAGCCCAGGTCGCTGGGGCTCAAACTATGGCTACACCTTC
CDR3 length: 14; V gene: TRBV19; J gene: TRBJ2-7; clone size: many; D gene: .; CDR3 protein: CASSMVVNYYEQYF; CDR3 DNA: TGTGCCAGTAGTATGGTGGTGAATTACTACGAGCAGTACTTC
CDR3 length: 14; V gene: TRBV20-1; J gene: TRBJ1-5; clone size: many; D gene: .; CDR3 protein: CSARSEISNQPQHF; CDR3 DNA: TGCAGTGCTAGGTCTGAGATTAGCAATCAGCCCCAGCATTTT
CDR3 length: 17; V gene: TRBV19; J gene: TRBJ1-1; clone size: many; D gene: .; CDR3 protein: CASSISMSGSGRTEAFF; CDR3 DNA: TGTGCCAGTAGTATTTCTATGAGTGGATCGGGACGGACTGAAGCTTTCTTT
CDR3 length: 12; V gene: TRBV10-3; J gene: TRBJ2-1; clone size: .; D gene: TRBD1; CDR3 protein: CAISGTGNEQFF; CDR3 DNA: TGTGCCATCAGTGGGACAGGGAATGAGCAGTTCTTC
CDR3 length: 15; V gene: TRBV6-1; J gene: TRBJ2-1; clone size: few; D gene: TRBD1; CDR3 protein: CASSEEEDRGFEQFF; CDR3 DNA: TGTGCCAGCAGTGAGGAAGAGGACAGGGGTTTTGAGCAGTTCTTC
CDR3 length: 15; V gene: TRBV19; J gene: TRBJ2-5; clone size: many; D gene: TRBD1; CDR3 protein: CASSTWGKGAETQYF; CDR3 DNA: TGTGCCAGTAGTACCTGGGGGAAGGGGGCAGAGACCCAGTACTTC
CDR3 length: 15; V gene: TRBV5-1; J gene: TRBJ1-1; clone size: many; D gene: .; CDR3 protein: CASSFVSGGNTEAFF; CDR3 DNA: TGCGCCAGCAGCTTCGTGAGTGGGGGAAACACTGAAGCTTTCTTT
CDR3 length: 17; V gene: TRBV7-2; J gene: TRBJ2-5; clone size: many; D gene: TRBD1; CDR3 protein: CASSLLVGQGARETQYF; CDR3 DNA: TGTGCCAGCAGCTTATTGGTGGGACAGGGGGCGCGAGAGACCCAGTACTTC
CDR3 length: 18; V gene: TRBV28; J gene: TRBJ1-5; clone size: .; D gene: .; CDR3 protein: CASSSGANFLRSNQPQHF; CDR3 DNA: TGTGCCAGCAGCTCGGGAGCTAACTTCTTACGGAGCAATCAGCCCCAGCATTTT
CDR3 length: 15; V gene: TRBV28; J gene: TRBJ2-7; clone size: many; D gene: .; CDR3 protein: CASSPPARTDYEQYF; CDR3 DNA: TGTGCCAGCAGCCCCCCGGCCCGGACAGATTACGAGCAGTACTTC
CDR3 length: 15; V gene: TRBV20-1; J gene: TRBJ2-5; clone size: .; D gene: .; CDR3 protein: CSARALHTGKETQYF; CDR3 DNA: TGCAGTGCTAGAGCCCTACACACAGGGAAGGAGACCCAGTACTTC
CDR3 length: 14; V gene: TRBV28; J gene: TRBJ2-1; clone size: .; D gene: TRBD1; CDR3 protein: CASSLGDRDNEQFF; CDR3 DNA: TGTGCCAGCAGTTTAGGGGACAGGGACAATGAGCAGTTCTTC
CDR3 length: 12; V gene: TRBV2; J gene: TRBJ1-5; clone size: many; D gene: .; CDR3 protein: CASTTGNQPQHF; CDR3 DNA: TGTGCCAGCACTACAGGGAATCAGCCCCAGCATTTT